The clone carrying this T cell receptor (beta chain) was seen only once. Its antigen is still unknown. The people who gave samples were healthy Caucasians from Russia, aged roughly 6 to 95. At least 5 micrograms of total RNA were extracted per sample. Primed by a sample-barcoded 5' primer and a J-beta primer mix, a second PCR proceeded for roughly 6 to 12 cycles. MiXCR, run by TCRdb on the 5' RACE reads, gives a single entry per CDR3 protein. This table has some 1 million distinct CDR3 sequences, under 55% appearing once. This entry belongs to a study of blood T cells in healthy people across ages. Study information: There was about one barcoded beta molecule captured by template switching per two T cells.

Study findings and constraints: Reliance upon unsorted PBMCs precluded definitive naive versus antigen-experienced comparison.

The CDR3 runs to 17 residues. Germline V gene sequence: CDR1 MNHNS, CDR2 SASEGT. V and J are TRBV6-1 and TRBJ2-1; D remains unclear. The end of the DNA fits TRBJ2-7 better, so the J call may be wrong. The clonotype originates from a woman between 55 and 75 years old in good health. The sequenced sample consisted of blood. The CDR3, as DNA: TGTGCCAGCAGGGAGCAGCCTACTCCAAGCTCCTACAATGAGCAGTACTTC. The encoded protein is CASREQPTPSSYNEQYF.